This TCR beta chain came from a study of early T cells in non-severe SARS-CoV-2 infection. TCRdb reprocessed the 5' RACE reads via MiXCR and lists one record per CDR3 protein. Here the sample spans some 87,000 distinct CDR3 sequences, roughly an eighth being singletons. V was clipped by 1 base and J by 9 bases, with 19 bases between them. Germline CDR1 reads LGHDT; CDR2 reads YNNKEL (reference sequence). This CDR3 is 16 amino acids long. This clonotype was seen repeatedly, ten times or more. The sequenced sample was whole blood. The TCR sequence derives from an adult who was a healthcare worker with PCR-confirmed SARS-CoV-2 infection or an uninfected control (not recorded which). V gene TRBV3-1 combines with J gene TRBJ1-5; the D is unclear. CDR3 bases: TGTGCCAGCAGCCAAGGTTTCTTGGGCGGAAATACGCCCCAGCATTTT. This sequence encodes CASSQGFLGGNTPQHF.